A selection of T cell receptor beta chains follows, all from one sample in a study of T cell clones after liver transplantation. Profiled with immunoSEQ multiplex PCR; TCRdb holds only in-frame clones, not every one. The table has around 9,700 clones, around 73% seen once. This material consisted of CD8+ T cells from blood, taken at the 22-month timepoint. These TCRs come from a human patient who received a liver transplant. Some T cells may have come from the graft donor. Each CDR3 is given with its conserved first and last residue. The D gene is left open where the match is weak. Rows give clone size only sometimes, using once, few, many, or a class for an expanded clone.

j_call: TRBJ1-6; d_call: -; clone_size: medium-sized; v_call: TRBV7-9; cdr3_nt: TGTGCCAGCAGCTCAATGACAGTCTCTGCTAATTCACCCCTCCACTTT; cdr3_aa: CASSSMTVSANSPLHF
j_call: TRBJ1-5; d_call: -; clone_size: once; v_call: TRBV4-1; cdr3_nt: TGCGCCAGCAGCCATATAAGTGACTTAGATCAGCCCCAGCATTTT; cdr3_aa: CASSHISDLDQPQHF
j_call: TRBJ1-2; d_call: TRBD1; clone_size: few; v_call: TRBV7-8; cdr3_nt: TGTGCCATCCAGGGACAGAGGGAACGGGGCTACACCTTC; cdr3_aa: CAIQGQRERGYTF
j_call: TRBJ1-1; d_call: TRBD1; clone_size: -; v_call: TRBV6-5; cdr3_nt: TGTGCCAGCAGTTACTCCGGGACAGGGGTCACTGAAGCTTTCTTT; cdr3_aa: CASSYSGTGVTEAFF
j_call: TRBJ2-1; d_call: -; clone_size: -; v_call: TRBV5-5; cdr3_nt: TGTGCCAGCAGCTTGGCAGCGGCCACCCTGGTCCATGAGCAGTTCTTC; cdr3_aa: CASSLAAATLVHEQFF
j_call: TRBJ2-3; d_call: TRBD1; clone_size: -; v_call: TRBV2; cdr3_nt: TGTGCCAGCAGTGAAGGACAGGGAGGCACAGATACGCAGTATTTT; cdr3_aa: CASSEGQGGTDTQYF
j_call: TRBJ2-7; d_call: TRBD1; clone_size: -; v_call: TRBV19; cdr3_nt: TGTGCCAGTAGTATCTTGACAGGGATGTACGAGCAGTACTTC; cdr3_aa: CASSILTGMYEQYF
j_call: TRBJ1-1; d_call: -; clone_size: -; v_call: TRBV14; cdr3_nt: TGTGCCAGCAGCCAATTAGGGGGGAGTGAAGCTTTCTTT; cdr3_aa: CASSQLGGSEAFF
j_call: TRBJ1-1; d_call: -; clone_size: -; v_call: TRBV28; cdr3_nt: TGTGCCAGCGGGCGCAGGAACACTGAAGCTTTCTTT; cdr3_aa: CASGRRNTEAFF
j_call: TRBJ1-3; d_call: -; clone_size: -; v_call: TRBV5-4; cdr3_nt: TGTGCCAGCAGCTTGGACAGGGTTGGAAACACCATATATTTT; cdr3_aa: CASSLDRVGNTIYF
j_call: TRBJ2-1; d_call: TRBD2; clone_size: -; v_call: TRBV6-7; cdr3_nt: TGTGCCAGCAGTTCCACGACTAGCGGGGGGAACAGCTCCTACAATGAGCAGTTCTTC; cdr3_aa: CASSSTTSGGNSSYNEQFF
j_call: TRBJ2-6; d_call: -; clone_size: -; v_call: TRBV14; cdr3_nt: TGTGCCAGCAGCCAAGTCTCTGGGGCCAACGTCCTGACTTTC; cdr3_aa: CASSQVSGANVLTF
j_call: TRBJ1-4; d_call: -; clone_size: -; v_call: TRBV4-1; cdr3_nt: TGCGCCAGCAGCCAAGAATCGGGGCCAACTAATGAAAAACTGTTTTTT; cdr3_aa: CASSQESGPTNEKLFF
j_call: TRBJ1-2; d_call: -; clone_size: -; v_call: TRBV19; cdr3_nt: TGTGCCAGTAGTCCTGCCGGGTTGGATAACTATGGCTACACCTTC; cdr3_aa: CASSPAGLDNYGYTF
j_call: TRBJ1-5; d_call: -; clone_size: -; v_call: TRBV27; cdr3_nt: TGTGCCAGCAGTTTCGGGGGGACTAACAATCAGCCCCAGCATTTT; cdr3_aa: CASSFGGTNNQPQHF
j_call: TRBJ2-3; d_call: -; clone_size: -; v_call: TRBV9; cdr3_nt: TGTGCCAGCAGCTCGAGAGGTACGGGCAGCGGCACAGATACGCAGTATTTT; cdr3_aa: CASSSRGTGSGTDTQYF
j_call: TRBJ2-4; d_call: -; clone_size: -; v_call: TRBV7-8; cdr3_nt: TGTGCCAGCAGCTTAGGAGGAACGGATATCCTGGGCATTCAGTACTTC; cdr3_aa: CASSLGGTDILGIQYF
j_call: TRBJ1-1; d_call: TRBD1; clone_size: medium-sized; v_call: TRBV5-5; cdr3_nt: TGTGCCAGCAGCTCAGGACAGGGGCTGACAATGAACACTGAAGCTTTCTTT; cdr3_aa: CASSSGQGLTMNTEAFF
j_call: TRBJ2-7; d_call: -; clone_size: few; v_call: TRBV2; cdr3_nt: TGTGCCAGCGTGAAGAACCCAGGGGTCTACGAGCAGTACTTC; cdr3_aa: CASVKNPGVYEQYF
j_call: TRBJ1-2; d_call: -; clone_size: -; v_call: TRBV2; cdr3_nt: TGTGCCAGCAGTGATCCGTACTATGGCTACACCTTC; cdr3_aa: CASSDPYYGYTF
j_call: TRBJ2-3; d_call: -; clone_size: -; v_call: TRBV4-1; cdr3_nt: TGCGCCAGCAGCACCCCGGGGAGCACAGATACGCAGTATTTT; cdr3_aa: CASSTPGSTDTQYF
j_call: TRBJ1-5; d_call: -; clone_size: -; v_call: TRBV19; cdr3_nt: TGTGCCAGTACCAAAAGGGGTAGCAATCAGCCCCAGCATTTT; cdr3_aa: CASTKRGSNQPQHF
j_call: TRBJ2-7; d_call: TRBD1; clone_size: -; v_call: TRBV7-8; cdr3_nt: TGTGCCAGCAGCTTAGCGGGACAGGGAGGCGAGCAGTACTTC; cdr3_aa: CASSLAGQGGEQYF
j_call: TRBJ1-1; d_call: -; clone_size: medium-sized; v_call: TRBV30; cdr3_nt: TGTGCCTGGAGTCCCGGGAACACTGAAGCTTTCTTT; cdr3_aa: CAWSPGNTEAFF
j_call: TRBJ1-2; d_call: -; clone_size: medium-sized; v_call: TRBV19; cdr3_nt: TGTGCCAGTACAGGGAGCTTTTATGGCTACACCTTC; cdr3_aa: CASTGSFYGYTF
j_call: TRBJ1-4; d_call: TRBD1; clone_size: few; v_call: TRBV19; cdr3_nt: TGTGCCAGTAGTAAAGGGACAGGGAAAAATGAAAAACTGTTTTTT; cdr3_aa: CASSKGTGKNEKLFF
j_call: TRBJ2-1; d_call: -; clone_size: -; v_call: TRBV7-9; cdr3_nt: TGTGCCAGCAGCTTAGAGCGCAATGAGCAGTTCTTC; cdr3_aa: CASSLERNEQFF
j_call: TRBJ1-2; d_call: -; clone_size: -; v_call: TRBV27; cdr3_nt: TGTGCCAGCAGTTTATCGCCGGGATTGGGCTACACCTTC; cdr3_aa: CASSLSPGLGYTF
j_call: TRBJ2-3; d_call: TRBD1; clone_size: -; v_call: TRBV27; cdr3_nt: TGTGCCAGCAGTTTACGGACAGGGGGTACAGATACGCAGTATTTT; cdr3_aa: CASSLRTGGTDTQYF
j_call: TRBJ2-7; d_call: -; clone_size: -; v_call: TRBV10-3; cdr3_nt: TGTGCCATCAGTGAGATATCAGGGGGGTCGTTGGGCGAGCAGTACTTC; cdr3_aa: CAISEISGGSLGEQYF